This TCR beta chain was identified during a study of shared clonotypes between healthy human individuals. Study-wide points: Limited genetic and exposure-history diversity came from having few donors. Among a few donors, approximately 4.6% of naive CD4 clonotypes were found in common.

CD45RO-negative cells were positively selected for CCR7, leaving out terminally differentiated effector memory CD45RA+ cells. Remarks on this clone: Its target is unknown. Other DNA sequences in this sample translate to the same CDR3.

The germline V gene encodes CDR1 SEHNR and CDR2 FQNEAQ (reference sequence). The CDR3 has 12 amino acids. The V end was cut by 1 base, the J end by 6 bases, with 6 bases between. TCRdb's table, derived via immunoSEQ multiplex PCR, lists solely in-frame clones and lacks some. The table includes under 700,000 clones, 85% to 95% detected once. Specimen: naive CD8+ T cells sorted from blood. The TCR comes from a woman aged 25-40 years in good health. The V call is TRBV7-9, the J call TRBJ1-1; D is ambiguous. The DNA of the CDR3 is TGTGCCAGCAGCTTAGGAGGTTCTGAAGCTTTCTTT. Its translation is CASSLGGSEAFF.